What follows are 9 T cell receptor beta chains derived from one specimen sequenced in a study of T cells in localized non-small cell lung cancer. The protocol was immunoSEQ multiplex PCR, while the TCRdb copy is restricted to in-frame clones and leaves out a portion. The sample has over 45,000 clones, approximately 90% seen once; the top ten hold 20% to 25%. The sample here was peripheral blood, taken before any cancer treatment. The receptors derive from a man aged 40-75 years with stage I squamous cell lung carcinoma.

This clone was picked up a small number of times. The V gene is TRBV6-6, the J gene TRBJ2-1; TRBD2 matches at 8 bases. The CDR3 loop spans 16 amino acids. Germline-derived CDR1 and CDR2 are MNHNY and SVGAGI (reference sequence). The V segment lost 0 bases and the J segment 4 bases; nucleotides outside the gene matches: 5. In DNA, the CDR3 is TGTGCCAGCAGTTACTCGATACTAGCGGAATACAATGAGCAGTTCTTC. Translated: CASSYSILAEYNEQFF.

The chain couples TRBV28 to TRBJ2-3; 8 nucleotides match TRBD2. Germline V gives CDR1 MDHEN, CDR2 SYDVKM. The CDR3 runs to 15 residues. Trimming took 6 bases from V and 0 from J; bases not matched to a gene: 5. The CDR3 loop reads CASSPPGGSTDTQYF. In nucleotides, the CDR3 is TGTGCCAGCAGCCCCCCGGGAGGGAGCACAGATACGCAGTATTTT.

The gene calls are TRBV27 and TRBJ1-2; D may be TRBD1 (6 bases). The CDR3 spans 15 residues. Germline lookup yields CDR1 MNHEY and CDR2 SMNVEV (reference sequence). The V end was cut by 4 bases, the J end by 0 bases, with 12 bases between. DNA of the CDR3: TGTGCCAGCAGTTCTCCCCGGACAGCTAACTATGGCTACACCTTC. Residues: CASSSPRTANYGYTF.

The chain uses TRBV11-2 and TRBJ2-7; 8 bases match TRBD1. Trimming removed 3 bases from V and 7 bases from J; junction bases left unmatched: 5. This CDR3 has 13 amino acids. CDR1 and CDR2 from the germline V gene are SGHAT and FQNNGV. CDR3: CASSFTRTGEQYF. The CDR3 nucleotides read TGTGCCAGCAGCTTTACAAGGACAGGGGAGCAGTACTTC.

This rearrangement joins TRBV18 to TRBJ2-7, with 7 bases fitting TRBD1. The CDR3 spans 16 residues. Germline CDR1 KGHSH, CDR2 LQKENI. V lost 6 bases to trimming and J lost 0 bases; unmatched junction nucleotides: 11. As DNA, the CDR3 is TGTGCCAGCTCCCCTAGGACAGGCCGTACCTCCTACGAGCAGTACTTC. Protein product: CASSPRTGRTSYEQYF. Supplemented by reference TRBV18 and TRBJ2-7, the full variable domain reads NAGVMQNPRHLVRRRGQEARLRCSPMKGHSHVYWYRQLPEEGLKFMVYLQKENIIDESGMPKERFSAEFPKEGPSILRIQQVVRGDSAAYFCASSPRTGRTSYEQYFGPGTRLTVT.

The genes are TRBV5-3 and TRBJ1-2; weak D call: TRBD1 (5 bases). TRBV5-3 is labeled an ORF, and its function is uncertain. This CDR3 is 17 amino acids long. V dropped 1 base and J dropped 7 bases, with 23 bases sitting between them. CDR3 in DNA: TGTGCCAGAAGCTTGACGGGGGTAGAGTACGAAGACTGTGGCTACACCTTC. Residues: CARSLTGVEYEDCGYTF.

The gene calls are TRBV5-6 and TRBJ1-2, with D possibly being TRBD1 (5 bases). The CDR3 has 14 residues. The V end was cut by 3 bases, the J end by 3 bases, with 12 bases between. Germline V CDR1 and CDR2: SGHDT, YYEEEE. The CDR3 loop reads CASSSTDWDYGYTF. CDR3 DNA: TGTGCCAGCAGCTCGACAGACTGGGACTATGGCTACACCTTC. The full variable domain, its missing parts supplied by reference TRBV5-6 and TRBJ1-2, is DAGVTQSPTHLIKTRGQQVTLRCSPKSGHDTVSWYQQALGQGPQFIFQYYEEEERQRGNFPDRFSGHQFPNYSSELNVNALLLGDSALYLCASSSTDWDYGYTFGSGTRLTVV.

The J gene is TRBJ2-1, the V gene TRBV7-2; 8 bases match TRBD2. The germline V gene encodes CDR1 SGHTA and CDR2 FQGNSA. This CDR3 has 16 amino acids. V lost 4 bases to trimming and J lost 10 bases; unmatched junction nucleotides: 15. In DNA form, the CDR3 reads TGTGCCAGCAGCTCCGAGCCGGGACTAGGAGCGCGGGAGCAGTTCTTC. This gives the protein CASSSEPGLGAREQFF.

V is TRBV6-4 and J is TRBJ1-4; 7 bases match TRBD1. J gave up 5 bases and V 6 bases, and 6 bases lay outside the gene matches. This CDR3 is built from 14 residues. CDR1 MRHNA and CDR2 SNTAGT come from the germline V gene. The DNA of the CDR3 is TGTGCCAGCAGCCGGGACAGCCTAAATGAAAAACTGTTTTTT. Its protein is CASSRDSLNEKLFF.